This entry describes one T cell receptor (beta chain). Clones were sequenced by immunoSEQ multiplex PCR, and TCRdb holds only the in-frame ones, with some missing. The sample holds 10,000 to 15,000 clones; 55% to 85% are singletons and the top ten take more than 15%. This sample was included in a study of ipilimumab plus nivolumab after autologous stem cell transplantation. At the level of the study: The DLBCL group included primary refractory and relapsed cases.

Checkpoint therapy with ipilimumab 1 mg/kg began 14 to 28 days after transplant. Dosing: nivolumab 3 mg/kg IV, weeks 1, 4, 7, 10, then every two weeks to week 26. The ends were cut back, 5 bases at V and 3 bases at J, with 17 bases in the middle. The CDR3 runs 16 residues. Germline V CDR1 and CDR2: LGHNT, FRNRAP. This chain connects TRBV12-5 to TRBJ1-3; unclear D gene. This specimen consisted of PBMCs, obtained in a trial of ipilimumab plus nivolumab as post-transplant consolidation. The sequence was collected from a male donor with diffuse large B-cell lymphoma. CDR3 amino acids: CASGPSGVWGGNTIYF. The CDR3 DNA is TGTGCTAGTGGTCCCTCGGGCGTTTGGGGTGGAAACACCATATATTTT.